The 23 T cell receptor beta chains in this list originate from one sample, sequenced in a study of breast tumors, draining lymph nodes, adjacent tissues. TCRdb analysed the multiplex PCR reads with MiXCR anew, one entry per CDR3 protein. The data hold tens of thousands of distinct CDR3 sequences, with about 61% observed a single time. Sequenced sample: tumor-adjacent breast tissue. The source of these receptors is a female donor with breast cancer. Some clones in this sample may be carry-over from other donors' samples.

V and J are TRBV11-2 and TRBJ1-2; tentative D call: TRBD1 (5 bases). The CDR3 runs 12 residues. Between the trimmed V and J ends, which lost 0 bases and 6 bases, there was a span of 5 bases. Germline V gene lookup returns CDR1 SGHAT and CDR2 FQNNGV. The CDR3 loop reads CASSLEGDGYTF. In nucleotides, the CDR3 is TGTGCCAGCAGCTTAGAAGGGGATGGCTACACCTTC.

The chain links TRBV6-2 or TRBV6-3 to TRBJ2-7; D may be TRBD2 (6 bases). Germline lookup yields CDR1 MNHEY and CDR2 SVGEGT. CDR3 length equals 13 residues. The V end lost 6 bases, the J end lost 3 bases, and 12 bases lay between the germline ends. As DNA, the CDR3 is TGTGCCAGCAGGAACGGGGGACGCTACGAGCAGTACTTC. This encodes CASRNGGRYEQYF.

V and J are TRBV10-3 and TRBJ1-2, with 8 positions matching TRBD1. J lost 2 bases, V lost 4 bases, and 0 bases had no gene match. CDR3 length: 13 amino acids. Germline values: CDR1 ENHRY, CDR2 SYGVKD. The CDR3 DNA follows: TGTGCCATCAGTGGGACAGGGAACTATGGCTACACCTTC. This gives the protein CAISGTGNYGYTF.

The rearrangement joins TRBV11-2 to TRBJ1-5; D ambiguous. CDR3 length: 15 amino acids. The V and J ends lost 5 bases and 2 bases respectively, with 13 bases between them. Germline loops: CDR1 SGHAT, CDR2 FQNNGV. Here the CDR3 DNA reads TGTGCCAGCAGCCTGCCTGGTGGGGGCAATCAGCCCCAGCATTTT. Translating gives CASSLPGGGNQPQHF. The whole variable domain, remainder taken from reference TRBV11-2 and TRBJ1-5, is EAGVAQSPRYKIIEKRQSVAFWCNPISGHATLYWYQQILGQGPKLLIQFQNNGVVDDSQLPKDRFSAERLKGVDSTLKIQPAKLEDSAVYLCASSLPGGGNQPQHFGDGTRLSIL.

This sequence joins TRBV2 and TRBJ1-5; D is ambiguous. The CDR3 spans 13 residues. With 3 bases removed from V and 0 bases from J, the gap between germline ends came to 3 bases. Germline CDR1 SNHLY, CDR2 FYNNEI. The CDR3 DNA sequence: TGTGCCAGCAGTGACGATAGCAATCAGCCCCAGCATTTT. This sequence encodes CASSDDSNQPQHF. The full variable domain, rest sourced from reference TRBV2 and TRBJ1-5, is EPEVTQTPSHQVTQMGQEVILRCVPISNHLYFYWYRQILGQKVEFLVSFYNNEISEKSEIFDDQFSVERPDGSNFTLKIRSTKLEDSAMYFCASSDDSNQPQHFGDGTRLSIL.

The chain links TRBV7-2 to TRBJ1-6; no reliable D call. The ends were cut back, 1 base at V and 13 bases at J, with 11 bases in the middle. Germline CDR1 and CDR2: SGHTA and FQGNSA. The CDR3 loop spans 13 amino acids. The CDR3 sequence: CASSLVAPSPLHF. Written as DNA, the CDR3 is TGTGCCAGCAGCTTAGTGGCGCCGTCGCCCCTCCACTTT.

The chain uses TRBV7-2 and TRBJ2-3; no clear D. CDR1 is SGHTA, CDR2 FQGNSA, per germline. V was shortened by 3 bases and J by 0 bases, with 10 bases between the two germline ends. This CDR3 is 15 amino acids long. The CDR3 region is CASSLGSHSTDTQYF. CDR3 DNA: TGTGCCAGCAGCTTGGGCAGCCATAGCACAGATACGCAGTATTTT. Variable domain in full (rest from reference TRBV7-2 and TRBJ2-3): GAGVSQSPSNKVTEKGKDVELRCDPISGHTALYWYRQSLGQGLEFLIYFQGNSAPDKSGLPSDRFSAERTGGSVSTLTIQRTQQEDSAVYLCASSLGSHSTDTQYFGPGTRLTVL.

This clonotype has ten or more counts. A much larger clone lies one base from this, so it may be a read error. The rearrangement joins TRBV20-1 to TRBJ2-7, with D possibly being TRBD2 (5 bases). Germline CDR1 reads DFQATT; CDR2 reads SNEGSKA (reference sequence). The CDR3 runs to 14 residues. This chain's CDR3 is CSAREAEISSEQYF. The CDR3 DNA is TGCAGTGCTAGAGAAGCGGAAATATCCTCCGAGCAGTACTTC.

The gene calls are TRBV6-5 and TRBJ1-2; 9 bases line up with TRBD1. Trimming cost V 5 bases and J 0 bases; bases outside gene matches: 4. The CDR3 contains 15 residues. The germline gives CDR1 MNHEY, CDR2 SVGAGI. In nucleotides, the CDR3 is TGTGCCAGCAGTGAAGGGACAGGGACTAACTATGGCTACACCTTC. This codes for CASSEGTGTNYGYTF.

In its sample, this clonotype was seen a few times. This rearrangement joins TRBV6-6 to TRBJ2-7; D ambiguous. V shed 3 bases and J shed 5 bases, with 20 bases lying between them. The CDR3 loop spans 16 amino acids. From germline, CDR1 is MNHNY and CDR2 SVGAGI (reference sequence). CDR3 sequence (DNA): TGTGCCAGCAGTTATGGTCCCCCGTCTTTAAGGAACGAGCAGTACTTC. Translating it yields CASSYGPPSLRNEQYF.

The CDR3 nucleotides read TGTGCCAGCAGCGTGGCAGGCAAAATAACCTTC. This codes for CASSVAGKITF. The J gene is TRBJ1-2, the V gene TRBV9; D gene uncertain. Germline CDR1 is SGDLS and CDR2 is YYNGEE. The length of the CDR3 is 11 residues. V was shortened by 2 bases and J by 14 bases, with 13 bases between the two germline ends.

By proportion, this clonotype is medium-sized. The chain is built from TRBV7-3 and TRBJ1-4, with D hard to call. The CDR3 contains 13 residues. Between the trimmed V and J ends, which lost 1 base and 5 bases, there was a span of 5 bases. Germline CDR1 reads SGHTA; CDR2 reads FQGTGA. CDR3 sequence (DNA): TGTGCCAGCAGCTTAAGCAGGAATGAAAAACTGTTTTTT. It specifies CASSLSRNEKLFF. Full variable domain (missing parts from reference TRBV7-3 and TRBJ1-4): GAGVSQTPSNKVTEKGKYVELRCDPISGHTALYWYRQSLGQGPEFLIYFQGTGAADDSGLPNDRFFAVRPEGSVSTLKIQRTERGDSAVYLCASSLSRNEKLFFGSGTQLSVL.

As regards this clonotype: It is likely a read error, because the conserved phenylalanine at the end of the CDR3 is missing. CDR3 loop: CASSLTGWGQPQHL. In nucleotides, the CDR3 is TGTGCCAGCAGCTTAACCGGCTGGGGTCAGCCCCAGCATCTT. The J gene is TRBJ1-5, the V gene TRBV7-2; D is uncertain. The germline CDR1 and CDR2 sequences are SGHTA and FQGNSA. This CDR3 has 14 amino acids. Trimming removed 2 bases from V and 6 bases from J, with 11 bases in between.

This chain links TRBV5-1 with TRBJ1-6; tentative D call: TRBD1 (6 bases). The CDR3 sequence is 15 residues long. CDR1 is SGHRS and CDR2 is YFSETQ in the germline V gene. V shed 4 bases and J shed 7 bases, with 15 bases lying between them. The CDR3 reads CASSPDSERNSPLHF. The DNA for the CDR3 is TGCGCCAGCAGCCCGGACAGTGAGAGGAATTCACCCCTCCACTTT.

In its sample, this clonotype was seen many times. This chain links TRBV18 with TRBJ2-2; D not resolved. V was pared by 2 bases and J by 6 bases, with 7 bases between. The CDR3 has 13 residues. In germline, CDR1 is KGHSH, CDR2 LQKENI. CDR3 bases: TGTGCCAGCTCACCAGCGGCAGCCGGGGAGCTGTTTTTT. It yields the protein CASSPAAAGELFF.

In this sample, this clonotype turned up many times. A much larger clone differs from this one at a single base, so this may be a read error. The chain uses TRBV2 and TRBJ1-2; D gene unclear. The CDR3 is made up of 14 amino acids. The germline gives CDR1 SNHLY, CDR2 FYNNEI. Trimming cost V 6 bases and J 4 bases, with 15 bases left between them. CDR3 sequence (DNA): TGTGCCAGCAGCTCCGGAGAGGCTCCCTATGGCTACACCTTC. Amino acids: CASSSGEAPYGYTF.

This clonotype was recorded many times. CDR3 sequence reads: CASSFLQGWDEKLFF. CDR3 bases: TGTGCCAGCAGCTTCCTACAGGGGTGGGACGAAAAACTGTTTTTT. V and J are TRBV7-2 and TRBJ1-4, with TRBD1 matching over 7 bases. Germline trimming cut 3 bases from V and 8 bases from J; bases unmatched to any gene: 9. Germline assignment: CDR1 SGHTA and CDR2 FQGNSA. This CDR3 spans 15 amino acids.

This clonotype has a single count. This sequence joins TRBV2 and TRBJ1-5, with a possible D match to TRBD1 (6 bases). Trimming removed 6 bases at V and 2 bases at J, with 11 bases between. Germline V gene lookup returns CDR1 SNHLY and CDR2 FYNNEI. The CDR3 has 14 amino acids. Written as DNA, the CDR3 is TGTGCCAGCAGGGCAAACAGGGGCAATCAGCCCCAGCATTTT. Protein: CASRANRGNQPQHF.

There are many counts of this clonotype. The chain couples TRBV18 to TRBJ2-3; no definite D call. V dropped 4 bases and J dropped 2 bases, with 10 bases sitting between them. CDR1 is KGHSH and CDR2 is LQKENI in the germline V gene. This CDR3 has 14 amino acids. This CDR3 is CASSHGLDTDTQYF. In DNA form, the CDR3 reads TGTGCCAGCTCACATGGGTTGGACACAGATACGCAGTATTTT.

Judged by abundance, this clonotype is large. The genes are TRBV4-1 and TRBJ2-7; TRBD1 matches 12 bases. V gave up 2 bases and J gave up 7 bases; unmatched junction bases: 6. Germline CDR1 and CDR2: MGHRA and YSYEKL. There are 15 residues in the CDR3. CDR3 residues: CASSQPGQGAKEQYF. CDR3 coding DNA: TGCGCCAGCAGCCAACCGGGACAGGGGGCGAAGGAGCAGTACTTC.

The rearrangement links TRBV7-9 to TRBJ2-1, with 15 bases matching TRBD2. The CDR3 contains 15 residues. CDR1 and CDR2 (germline): SEHNR, FQNEAQ (reference sequence). Unmatched junction bases numbered 0, after V lost 5 bases and J lost 4 bases. This CDR3 is CASSGLAGGYNEQFF. CDR3 nucleotide sequence: TGTGCCAGCAGCGGACTAGCGGGGGGGTACAATGAGCAGTTCTTC.

With regard to this clonotype: The conserved closing phenylalanine or tryptophan is absent in this CDR3, likely reflecting a read error. As DNA, the CDR3 is TGTGCCAGCAGCCTCCAGGGGGCGGCGGGGGTCTACACCCTC. This gives the protein CASSLQGAAGVYTL. The J gene is TRBJ1-2, the V gene TRBV7-2, with 8 bases fitting TRBD1. Germline values: CDR1 SGHTA, CDR2 FQGNSA. Trimming cost V 5 bases and J 10 bases; bases outside gene matches: 12. The CDR3 has 14 residues.

This chain links TRBV29-1 with TRBJ1-4; 11 nucleotides align to TRBD1. With 5 bases clipped from V and 8 bases from J, the junction kept 7 bases outside the gene matches. Germline V gene sequence: CDR1 SQVTM, CDR2 ANQGSEA. CDR3 length: 14 amino acids. CDR3 amino acids: CSVSGTGGREKLFF. As DNA, the CDR3 is TGCAGCGTTTCCGGGACAGGGGGAAGAGAAAAACTGTTTTTT.